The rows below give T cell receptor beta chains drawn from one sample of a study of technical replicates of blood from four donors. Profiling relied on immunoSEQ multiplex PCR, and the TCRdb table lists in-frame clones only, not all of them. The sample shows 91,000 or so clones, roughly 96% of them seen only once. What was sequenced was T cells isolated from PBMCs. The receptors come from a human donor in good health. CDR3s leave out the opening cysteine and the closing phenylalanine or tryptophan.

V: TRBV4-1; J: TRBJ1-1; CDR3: ASSPGTAPNTEAF
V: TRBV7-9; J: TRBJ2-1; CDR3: ASSLGTGGNNEQF
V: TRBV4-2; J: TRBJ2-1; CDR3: ASSTTGLPNYNEQF
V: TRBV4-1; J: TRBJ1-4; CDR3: ASSESPLLNEKLF
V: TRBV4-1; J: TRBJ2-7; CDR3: ASSQVMGVSEQY
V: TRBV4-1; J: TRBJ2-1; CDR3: ASSQGGGIYNEQF
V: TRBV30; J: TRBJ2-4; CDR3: AWSVRGLVGNIQY
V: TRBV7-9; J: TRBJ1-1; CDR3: ASSERTGKGFAEAF
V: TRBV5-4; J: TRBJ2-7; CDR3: ASSLGEGNEQY
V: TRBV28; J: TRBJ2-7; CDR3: ASRGQVYEQY
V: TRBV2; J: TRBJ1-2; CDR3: ASSLDRGYT
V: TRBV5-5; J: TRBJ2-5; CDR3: ASSFFAGDSQETQY
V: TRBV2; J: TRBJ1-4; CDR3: ASSETWDRVREKLF
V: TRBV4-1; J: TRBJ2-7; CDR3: ASSQDQLAYEQY
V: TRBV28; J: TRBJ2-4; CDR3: ASSPPGGRGSIQY
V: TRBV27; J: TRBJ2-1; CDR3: ASSPLAGSYNEQF
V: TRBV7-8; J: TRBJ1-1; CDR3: ASSLSLNTEAF
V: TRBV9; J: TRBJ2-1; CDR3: ASSVELAGASYNEQF
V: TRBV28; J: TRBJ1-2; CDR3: ASSDSNYGYT
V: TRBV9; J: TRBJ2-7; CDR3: ASSPLPDSGDEQY
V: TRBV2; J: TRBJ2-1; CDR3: ASSGGRGLGNEQF
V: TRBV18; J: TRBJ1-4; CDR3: ASSSRVEDEKLF
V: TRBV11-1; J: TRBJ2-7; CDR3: ASSFSLSEQY
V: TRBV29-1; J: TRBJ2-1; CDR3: SAVLGLYNEQF
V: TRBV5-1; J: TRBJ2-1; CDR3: ASSQTGGRLNEQF
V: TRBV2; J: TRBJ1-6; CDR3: ATSPEGTAFGSYNSPLH
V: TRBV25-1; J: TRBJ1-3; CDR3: ASSELGGSFSGNTIY
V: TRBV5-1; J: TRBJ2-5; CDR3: ASSLAVEETQY
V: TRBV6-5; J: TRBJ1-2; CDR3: ASSSTGGGGYT
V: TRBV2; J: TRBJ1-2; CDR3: ARKQGSYGYT
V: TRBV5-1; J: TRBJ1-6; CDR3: ASSPGQGGSPLH
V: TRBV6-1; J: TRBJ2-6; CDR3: ASGANSGANVLT
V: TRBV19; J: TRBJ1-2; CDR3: ASSIKTGLYGYT
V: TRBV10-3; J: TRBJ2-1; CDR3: AISGGAGGWNEQF
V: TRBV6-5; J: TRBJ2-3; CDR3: ASSYSMVTSTDTQY
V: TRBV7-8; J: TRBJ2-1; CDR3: ASSGRYNEQF
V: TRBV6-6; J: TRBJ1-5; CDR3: ASSLQGYQPQH
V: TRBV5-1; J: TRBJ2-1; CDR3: ASSFRGNEQF
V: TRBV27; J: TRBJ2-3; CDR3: ASSLLAGEADTQY
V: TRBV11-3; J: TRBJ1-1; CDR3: ASSSEPGGPEAF
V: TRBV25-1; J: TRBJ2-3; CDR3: ASSSRGGQVSNTDTQY
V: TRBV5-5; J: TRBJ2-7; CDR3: ASSSGLLGGSRYEQY
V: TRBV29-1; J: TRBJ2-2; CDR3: SVVAGAGELF
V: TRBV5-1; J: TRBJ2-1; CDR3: ASGREGLRNNEQF
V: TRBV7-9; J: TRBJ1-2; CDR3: ASSPGGEGYT
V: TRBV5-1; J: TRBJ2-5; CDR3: ASSPGTGVGETQY
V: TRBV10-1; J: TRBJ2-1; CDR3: ASSESSERYNEQF
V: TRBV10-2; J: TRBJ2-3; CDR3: ASSEMTSGITDTQY